Here is one T cell receptor beta chain with its context. Its cognate antigen is unknown. The data were taken from a study of T cell responses to AZD1222 COVID-19 vaccine. Points from the study as a whole: The study found vaccine-associated CD4 TCRs spanning spike, dominant at 160-218 and 743-854.

The CDR3 is 13 residues long. V lost 7 bases, J lost 8 bases, and 14 bases lay in between. Germline V gene sequence: CDR1 MDHEN, CDR2 SYDVKM. Some clones are missing from TCRdb's copy, which holds only in-frame ones; the method was immunoSEQ multiplex PCR. The sample includes tens of thousands of clones, more than 70% of them seen just once. Source: peripheral blood, taken on day 0 of AZD1222 vaccination. The chain combines TRBV28 with TRBJ1-4; the D is unclear. The sequence was collected from an adult in good health. CDR3 nucleotide sequence: TGTGCCAGCAAAGGTGGGAGCGTAGAAAAACTGTTTTTT. It yields the protein CASKGGSVEKLFF.